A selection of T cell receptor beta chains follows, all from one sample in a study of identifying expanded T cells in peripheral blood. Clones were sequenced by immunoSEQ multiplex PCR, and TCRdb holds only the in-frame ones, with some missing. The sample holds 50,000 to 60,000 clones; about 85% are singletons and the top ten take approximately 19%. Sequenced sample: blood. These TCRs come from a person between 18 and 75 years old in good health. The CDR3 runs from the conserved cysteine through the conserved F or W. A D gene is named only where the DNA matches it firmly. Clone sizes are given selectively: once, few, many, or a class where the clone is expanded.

CDR3 protein: CASSSQGDQETQYF
CDR3 DNA: TGTGCCAGCAGCTCTCAGGGGGACCAAGAGACCCAGTACTTC
CDR3 length: 14
J gene: TRBJ2-5
V gene: TRBV7-9
D gene: TRBD1
clone size: -

CDR3 protein: CASSVGTGSRDTQYF
CDR3 DNA: TGTGCCAGCAGCGTCGGGACAGGGAGCAGAGATACGCAGTATTTT
CDR3 length: 15
J gene: TRBJ2-3
V gene: TRBV9
D gene: TRBD1
clone size: -

CDR3 protein: CASGPLWGELFF
CDR3 DNA: TGTGCTAGTGGTCCCCTCTGGGGGGAGCTGTTTTTT
CDR3 length: 12
J gene: TRBJ2-2
V gene: TRBV12-5
D gene: -
clone size: -

CDR3 protein: CASSLMVAGGTGELFF
CDR3 DNA: TGTGCCAGCAGCTTGATGGTAGCGGGGGGGACCGGGGAGCTGTTTTTT
CDR3 length: 16
J gene: TRBJ2-2
V gene: TRBV5-4
D gene: TRBD2
clone size: -

CDR3 protein: CAGKTGTDYNEQFF
CDR3 DNA: TGTGCCGGCAAAACCGGGACAGATTACAATGAGCAGTTCTTC
CDR3 length: 14
J gene: TRBJ2-1
V gene: TRBV2
D gene: TRBD1
clone size: few

CDR3 protein: CASSEAGQGNQPQHF
CDR3 DNA: TGTGCCAGCAGTGAAGCGGGACAGGGCAATCAGCCCCAGCATTTT
CDR3 length: 15
J gene: TRBJ1-5
V gene: TRBV6-1
D gene: TRBD1
clone size: -

CDR3 protein: CASSPKESPIYNEQFF
CDR3 DNA: TGTGCCAGCAGCCCAAAGGAGAGTCCTATTTACAATGAGCAGTTCTTC
CDR3 length: 16
J gene: TRBJ2-1
V gene: TRBV7-9
D gene: -
clone size: -

CDR3 protein: CASSLDSMGANYGYTF
CDR3 DNA: TGTGCCAGCAGCTTAGATTCCATGGGGGCAAACTATGGCTACACCTTC
CDR3 length: 16
J gene: TRBJ1-2
V gene: TRBV11-2
D gene: -
clone size: -

CDR3 protein: CASEAGTSGHNEQFF
CDR3 DNA: TGTGCCAGCGAAGCCGGGACTAGCGGTCACAATGAGCAGTTCTTC
CDR3 length: 15
J gene: TRBJ2-1
V gene: TRBV2
D gene: TRBD2
clone size: -

CDR3 protein: CASSYRQGTEAFF
CDR3 DNA: TGTGCCAGCAGTTACAGGCAGGGGACTGAAGCTTTCTTT
CDR3 length: 13
J gene: TRBJ1-1
V gene: TRBV6-6
D gene: -
clone size: -

CDR3 protein: CASRETGGYEKLFF
CDR3 DNA: TGTGCCAGCAGGGAGACAGGGGGCTATGAAAAACTGTTTTTT
CDR3 length: 14
J gene: TRBJ1-4
V gene: TRBV6-6
D gene: TRBD1
clone size: -

CDR3 protein: CASNLVPGTDTQYF
CDR3 DNA: TGCGCCAGCAACCTGGTTCCGGGCACAGATACGCAGTATTTT
CDR3 length: 14
J gene: TRBJ2-3
V gene: TRBV5-1
D gene: -
clone size: -

CDR3 protein: CASSQIGLAGNTDTQYF
CDR3 DNA: TGCGCCAGCAGCCAAATTGGACTAGCGGGAAACACAGATACGCAGTATTTT
CDR3 length: 17
J gene: TRBJ2-3
V gene: TRBV4-3
D gene: TRBD2
clone size: few

CDR3 protein: CAWRAGGSLRTDTQYF
CDR3 DNA: TGTGCCTGGAGGGCGGGGGGGAGCTTACGAACAGATACGCAGTATTTT
CDR3 length: 16
J gene: TRBJ2-3
V gene: TRBV30
D gene: TRBD2
clone size: -

CDR3 protein: CASSLPGRELFF
CDR3 DNA: TGCGCCAGCAGCTTGCCCGGGCGGGAGCTGTTTTTT
CDR3 length: 12
J gene: TRBJ2-2
V gene: TRBV5-1
D gene: -
clone size: -

CDR3 protein: CASTRGTGNTIYF
CDR3 DNA: TGTGCCAGCACACGGGGGACTGGAAACACCATATATTTT
CDR3 length: 13
J gene: TRBJ1-3
V gene: TRBV7-9
D gene: -
clone size: -

CDR3 protein: CASSPAVSYEQYF
CDR3 DNA: TGTGCCAGCTCACCGGCGGTCTCCTACGAGCAGTACTTC
CDR3 length: 13
J gene: TRBJ2-7
V gene: TRBV18
D gene: -
clone size: -

CDR3 protein: CASSLVNTYNEQFF
CDR3 DNA: TGTGCCAGCAGCTTAGTTAATACCTACAATGAGCAGTTCTTC
CDR3 length: 14
J gene: TRBJ2-1
V gene: TRBV7-8
D gene: -
clone size: -

CDR3 protein: CASSLTGIGGGYTF
CDR3 DNA: TGTGCCAGCAGTTTAACAGGGATAGGGGGTGGCTACACCTTC
CDR3 length: 14
J gene: TRBJ1-2
V gene: TRBV27
D gene: -
clone size: -

CDR3 protein: CASSRGSQETQYF
CDR3 DNA: TGTGCCAGCAGCCGGGGGAGCCAAGAGACCCAGTACTTC
CDR3 length: 13
J gene: TRBJ2-5
V gene: TRBV11-2
D gene: -
clone size: -

CDR3 protein: CASSQGAVISYNSPLHF
CDR3 DNA: TGTGCCAGCAGCCAAGGAGCAGTAATCTCCTATAATTCACCCCTCCACTTT
CDR3 length: 17
J gene: TRBJ1-6
V gene: TRBV14
D gene: -
clone size: -

CDR3 protein: CASGLQVPEAFF
CDR3 DNA: TGTGCTAGTGGCCTACAGGTCCCTGAAGCTTTCTTT
CDR3 length: 12
J gene: TRBJ1-1
V gene: TRBV12-5
D gene: -
clone size: once

CDR3 protein: CAWGGQGATGELFF
CDR3 DNA: TGTGCCTGGGGCGGACAGGGGGCCACCGGGGAGCTGTTTTTT
CDR3 length: 14
J gene: TRBJ2-2
V gene: TRBV30
D gene: TRBD1
clone size: -

CDR3 protein: CASSVEGSDNEQFF
CDR3 DNA: TGTGCCAGCAGCGTAGAGGGATCGGACAATGAGCAGTTCTTC
CDR3 length: 14
J gene: TRBJ2-1
V gene: TRBV9
D gene: -
clone size: -

CDR3 protein: CATTGAGGYTF
CDR3 DNA: TGTGCCACAACAGGGGCGGGGGGCTACACCTTC
CDR3 length: 11
J gene: TRBJ1-2
V gene: TRBV6-1
D gene: TRBD1
clone size: -

CDR3 protein: CASSLGGAGQETQYF
CDR3 DNA: TGCGCCAGCAGCTTGGGTGGAGCGGGCCAAGAGACCCAGTACTTC
CDR3 length: 15
J gene: TRBJ2-5
V gene: TRBV5-1
D gene: -
clone size: once

CDR3 protein: CASSLGLAGYNEQFF
CDR3 DNA: TGTGCCAGCAGCTTGGGCCTAGCGGGATACAATGAGCAGTTCTTC
CDR3 length: 15
J gene: TRBJ2-1
V gene: TRBV7-2
D gene: TRBD2
clone size: -

CDR3 protein: CSAATPDRQYF
CDR3 DNA: TGCAGTGCCGCTACCCCTGATAGGCAGTACTTC
CDR3 length: 11
J gene: TRBJ2-7
V gene: TRBV20-1
D gene: -
clone size: -

CDR3 protein: CASSPRTSGEQFF
CDR3 DNA: TGTGCCAGCAGCCCCCGGACTAGCGGGGAGCAGTTCTTC
CDR3 length: 13
J gene: TRBJ2-1
V gene: TRBV7-6
D gene: TRBD2
clone size: once

CDR3 protein: CASSFRRDSYNEQFF
CDR3 DNA: TGTGCCAGCAGTTTCCGCAGGGACTCCTACAATGAGCAGTTCTTC
CDR3 length: 15
J gene: TRBJ2-1
V gene: TRBV6-5
D gene: -
clone size: -

CDR3 protein: CASSRDTETQYF
CDR3 DNA: TGCGCCAGCAGCCGTGACACGGAGACCCAGTACTTC
CDR3 length: 12
J gene: TRBJ2-5
V gene: TRBV5-1
D gene: -
clone size: -

CDR3 protein: CASRPTSADTQYF
CDR3 DNA: TGTGCCAGCAGGCCCACTAGCGCGGATACGCAGTATTTT
CDR3 length: 13
J gene: TRBJ2-3
V gene: TRBV2
D gene: TRBD2
clone size: once

CDR3 protein: CASSVGGGISYEQYF
CDR3 DNA: TGTGCCAGCTCTGTTGGCGGGGGTATATCCTACGAGCAGTACTTC
CDR3 length: 15
J gene: TRBJ2-7
V gene: TRBV18
D gene: TRBD2
clone size: -